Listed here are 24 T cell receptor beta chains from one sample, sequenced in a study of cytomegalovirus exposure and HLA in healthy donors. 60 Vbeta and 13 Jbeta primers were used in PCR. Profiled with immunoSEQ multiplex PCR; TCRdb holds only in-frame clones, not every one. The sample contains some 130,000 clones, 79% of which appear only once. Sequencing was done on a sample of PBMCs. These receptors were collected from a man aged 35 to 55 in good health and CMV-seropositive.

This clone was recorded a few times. The CDR3 here is CASSDQGYTEAFF. The CDR3 DNA sequence: TGTGCCAGCAGTGACCAGGGGTACACTGAAGCTTTCTTT. The chain is built from TRBV2 and TRBJ1-1; D may be TRBD1 (6 bases). V lost 3 bases and J lost 3, with 8 bases in between. Per germline, CDR1 SNHLY and CDR2 FYNNEI. This CDR3 region has 13 residues.

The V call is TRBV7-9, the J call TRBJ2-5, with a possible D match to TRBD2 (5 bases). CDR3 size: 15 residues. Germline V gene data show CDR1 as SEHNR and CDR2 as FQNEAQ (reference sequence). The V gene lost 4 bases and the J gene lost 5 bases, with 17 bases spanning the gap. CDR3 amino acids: CASSSRRRIDETQYF. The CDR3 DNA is TGTGCCAGCAGCTCAAGACGGAGGATCGATGAGACCCAGTACTTC. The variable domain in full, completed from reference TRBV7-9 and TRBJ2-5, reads DTGVSQNPRHKITKRGQNVTFRCDPISEHNRLYWYRQTLGQGPEFLTYFQNEAQLEKSRLLSDRFSAERPKGSFSTLEIQRTEQGDSAMYLCASSSRRRIDETQYFGPGTRLLVL.

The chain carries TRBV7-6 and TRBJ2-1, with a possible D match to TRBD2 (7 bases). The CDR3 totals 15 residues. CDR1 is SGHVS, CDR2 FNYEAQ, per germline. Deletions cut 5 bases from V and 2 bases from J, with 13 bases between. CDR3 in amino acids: CASSGGAATYNEQFF. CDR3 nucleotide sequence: TGTGCCAGCAGCGGGGGGGCCGCAACCTACAATGAGCAGTTCTTC.

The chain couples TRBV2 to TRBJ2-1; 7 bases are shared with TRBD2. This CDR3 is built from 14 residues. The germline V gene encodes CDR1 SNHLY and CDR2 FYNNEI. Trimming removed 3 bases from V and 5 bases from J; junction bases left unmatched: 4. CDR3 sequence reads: CASSEGGLDNEQFF. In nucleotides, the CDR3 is TGTGCCAGCAGTGAGGGTGGACTAGACAATGAGCAGTTCTTC. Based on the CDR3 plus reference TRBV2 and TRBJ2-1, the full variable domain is EPEVTQTPSHQVTQMGQEVILRCVPISNHLYFYWYRQILGQKVEFLVSFYNNEISEKSEIFDDQFSVERPDGSNFTLKIRSTKLEDSAMYFCASSEGGLDNEQFFGPGTRLTVL.

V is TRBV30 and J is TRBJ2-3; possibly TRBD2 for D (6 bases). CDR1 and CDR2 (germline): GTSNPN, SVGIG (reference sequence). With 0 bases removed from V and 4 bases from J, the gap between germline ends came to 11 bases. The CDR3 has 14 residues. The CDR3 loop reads CAWSVGGNADTQYF. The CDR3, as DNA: TGTGCCTGGAGTGTCGGCGGGAACGCAGATACGCAGTATTTT.

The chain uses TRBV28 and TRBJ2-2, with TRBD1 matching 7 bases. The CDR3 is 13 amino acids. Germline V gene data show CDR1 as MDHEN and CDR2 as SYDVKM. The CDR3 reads CGYRDSNTGELFF. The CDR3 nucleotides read TGTGGGTACCGGGACAGCAACACCGGGGAGCTGTTTTTT.

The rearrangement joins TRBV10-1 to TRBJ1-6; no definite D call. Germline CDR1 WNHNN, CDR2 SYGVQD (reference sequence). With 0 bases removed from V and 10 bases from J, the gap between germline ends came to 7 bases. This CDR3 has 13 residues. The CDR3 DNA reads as TGCGCCAGCAGTGAGTCCCTCCGGTCACCCCTCCACTTT. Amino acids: CASSESLRSPLHF.

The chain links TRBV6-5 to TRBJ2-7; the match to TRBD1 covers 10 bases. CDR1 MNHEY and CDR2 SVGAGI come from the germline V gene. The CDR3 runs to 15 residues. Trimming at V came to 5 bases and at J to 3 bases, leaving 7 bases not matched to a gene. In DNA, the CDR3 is TGTGCCAGCAGTAGCCGGGACAGGGGTCTCTACGAGCAGTACTTC. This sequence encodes CASSSRDRGLYEQYF.

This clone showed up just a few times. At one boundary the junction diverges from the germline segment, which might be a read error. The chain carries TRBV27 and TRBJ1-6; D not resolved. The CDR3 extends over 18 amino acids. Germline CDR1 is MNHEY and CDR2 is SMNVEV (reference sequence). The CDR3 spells CASGLLASGSSYNSPLHF. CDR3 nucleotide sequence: TGTGCCAGCGGTTTATTGGCCAGCGGAAGCTCCTATAATTCACCCCTCCACTTT.

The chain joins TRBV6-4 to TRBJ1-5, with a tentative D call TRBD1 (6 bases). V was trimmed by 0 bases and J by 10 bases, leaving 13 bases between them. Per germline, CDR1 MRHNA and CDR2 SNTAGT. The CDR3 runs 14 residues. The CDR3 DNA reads TGTGCCAGCAGTGACTCGGGGGAACAGGGACCCCAGCATTTT. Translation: CASSDSGEQGPQHF.

DNA for the CDR3: TGTGCCAGCAGTTTTTATGCAGGGGTCCAGGCAGATACGCAGTATTTT. This translates into CASSFYAGVQADTQYF. This chain joins TRBV27 and TRBJ2-3; D may be TRBD1 (6 bases). The CDR3 has 16 amino acids. Germline V gene sequence: CDR1 MNHEY, CDR2 SMNVEV (reference sequence). V lost 3 bases to trimming and J lost 4 bases, with 17 bases between them.

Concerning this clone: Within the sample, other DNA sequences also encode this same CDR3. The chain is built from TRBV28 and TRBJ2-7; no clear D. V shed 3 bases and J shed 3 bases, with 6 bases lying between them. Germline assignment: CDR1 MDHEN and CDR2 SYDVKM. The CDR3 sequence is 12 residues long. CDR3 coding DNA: TGTGCCAGCAGTTTTCAAAACTACGAGCAGTACTTC. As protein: CASSFQNYEQYF. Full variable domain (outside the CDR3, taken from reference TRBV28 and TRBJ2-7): DVKVTQSSRYLVKRTGEKVFLECVQDMDHENMFWYRQDPGLGLRLIYFSYDVKMKEKGDIPEGYSVSREKKERFSLILESASTNQTSMYLCASSFQNYEQYFGPGTRLTVT.

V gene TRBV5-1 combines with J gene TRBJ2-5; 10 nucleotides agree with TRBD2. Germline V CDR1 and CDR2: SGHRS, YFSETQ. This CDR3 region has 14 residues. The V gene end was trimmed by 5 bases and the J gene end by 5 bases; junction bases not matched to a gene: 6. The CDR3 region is CASRRGTSEETQYF. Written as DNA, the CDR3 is TGCGCCAGCAGACGAGGGACTAGCGAGGAGACCCAGTACTTC.

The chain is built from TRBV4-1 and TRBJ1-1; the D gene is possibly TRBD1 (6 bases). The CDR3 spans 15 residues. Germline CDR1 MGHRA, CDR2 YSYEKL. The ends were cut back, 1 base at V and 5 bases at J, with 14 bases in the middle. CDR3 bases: TGCGCCAGCAGCCAAGTACTGGGGGCATGGACTGAAGCTTTCTTT. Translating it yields CASSQVLGAWTEAFF.

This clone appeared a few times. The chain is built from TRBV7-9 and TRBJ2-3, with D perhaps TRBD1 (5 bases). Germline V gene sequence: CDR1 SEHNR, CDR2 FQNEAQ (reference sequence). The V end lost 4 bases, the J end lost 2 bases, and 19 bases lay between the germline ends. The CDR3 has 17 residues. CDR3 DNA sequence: TGTGCCAGCAGCTCAGACGACAGTCCCACACACACAGATACGCAGTATTTT. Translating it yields CASSSDDSPTHTDTQYF.

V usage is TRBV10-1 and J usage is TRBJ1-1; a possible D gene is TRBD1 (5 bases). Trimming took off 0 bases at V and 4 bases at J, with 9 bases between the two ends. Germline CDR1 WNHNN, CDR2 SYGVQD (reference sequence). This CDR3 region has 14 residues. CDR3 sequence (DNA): TGCGCCAGCAGTGAGTCCGGGGGTCCCACTGAAGCTTTCTTT. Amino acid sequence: CASSESGGPTEAFF.

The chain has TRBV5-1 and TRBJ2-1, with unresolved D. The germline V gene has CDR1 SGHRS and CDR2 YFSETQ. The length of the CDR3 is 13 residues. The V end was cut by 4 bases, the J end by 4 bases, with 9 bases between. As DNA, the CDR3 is TGCGCCAGCAGCGCGCTAGGTTACAATGAGCAGTTCTTC. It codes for CASSALGYNEQFF.

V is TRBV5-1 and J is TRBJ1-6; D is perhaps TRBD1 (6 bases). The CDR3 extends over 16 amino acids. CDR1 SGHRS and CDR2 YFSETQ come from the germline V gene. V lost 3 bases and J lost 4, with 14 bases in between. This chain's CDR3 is CASSSSTGRYNSPLHF. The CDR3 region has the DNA TGCGCCAGCAGCTCCTCCACAGGGCGTTATAATTCACCCCTCCACTTT.

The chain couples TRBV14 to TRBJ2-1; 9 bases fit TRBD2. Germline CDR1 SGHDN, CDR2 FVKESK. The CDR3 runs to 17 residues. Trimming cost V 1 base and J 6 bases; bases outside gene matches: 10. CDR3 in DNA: TGTGCCAGCAGCCAAGGGGCTAGCGGGACGGGAACCAATGAGCAGTTCTTC. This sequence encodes CASSQGASGTGTNEQFF.

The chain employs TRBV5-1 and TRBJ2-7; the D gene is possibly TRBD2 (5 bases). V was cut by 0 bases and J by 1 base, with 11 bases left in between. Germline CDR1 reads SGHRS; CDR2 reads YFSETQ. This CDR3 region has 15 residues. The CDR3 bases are TGCGCCAGCAGCTTGGGAGCGGCGCCGTCCTACGAGCAGTACTTC. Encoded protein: CASSLGAAPSYEQYF.

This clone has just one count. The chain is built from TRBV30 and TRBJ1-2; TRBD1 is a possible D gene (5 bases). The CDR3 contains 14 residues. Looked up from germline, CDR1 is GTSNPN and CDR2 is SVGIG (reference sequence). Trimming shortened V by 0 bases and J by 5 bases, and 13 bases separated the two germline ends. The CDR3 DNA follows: TGTGCCTGGAGTGTGGCTCAGGGTGGTTATGGCTACACCTTC. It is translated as CAWSVAQGGYGYTF.

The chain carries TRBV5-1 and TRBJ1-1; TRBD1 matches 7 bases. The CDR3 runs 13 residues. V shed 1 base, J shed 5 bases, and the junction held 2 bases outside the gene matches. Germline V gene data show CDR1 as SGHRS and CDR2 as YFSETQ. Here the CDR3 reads CASSLTQGTEAFF. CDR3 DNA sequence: TGCGCCAGCAGCTTGACACAGGGGACTGAAGCTTTCTTT. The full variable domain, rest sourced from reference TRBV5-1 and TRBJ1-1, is KAGVTQTPRYLIKTRGQQVTLSCSPISGHRSVSWYQQTPGQGLQFLFEYFSETQRNKGNFPGRFSGRQFSNSRSEMNVSTLELGDSALYLCASSLTQGTEAFFGQGTRLTVV.

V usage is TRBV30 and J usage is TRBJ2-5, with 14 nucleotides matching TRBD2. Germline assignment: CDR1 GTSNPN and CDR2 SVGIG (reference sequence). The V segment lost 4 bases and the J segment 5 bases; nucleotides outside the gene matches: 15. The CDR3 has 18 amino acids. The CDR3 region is CAWTPGTSGRYLRETQYF. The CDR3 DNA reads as TGTGCCTGGACCCCTGGGACTAGCGGGAGATACTTGCGGGAGACCCAGTACTTC.

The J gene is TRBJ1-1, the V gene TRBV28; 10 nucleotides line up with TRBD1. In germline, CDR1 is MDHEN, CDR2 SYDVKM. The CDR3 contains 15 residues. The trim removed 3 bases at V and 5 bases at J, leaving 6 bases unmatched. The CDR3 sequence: CASSFGTGVGTEAFF. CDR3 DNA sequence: TGTGCCAGCAGTTTTGGGACAGGGGTTGGAACTGAAGCTTTCTTT.